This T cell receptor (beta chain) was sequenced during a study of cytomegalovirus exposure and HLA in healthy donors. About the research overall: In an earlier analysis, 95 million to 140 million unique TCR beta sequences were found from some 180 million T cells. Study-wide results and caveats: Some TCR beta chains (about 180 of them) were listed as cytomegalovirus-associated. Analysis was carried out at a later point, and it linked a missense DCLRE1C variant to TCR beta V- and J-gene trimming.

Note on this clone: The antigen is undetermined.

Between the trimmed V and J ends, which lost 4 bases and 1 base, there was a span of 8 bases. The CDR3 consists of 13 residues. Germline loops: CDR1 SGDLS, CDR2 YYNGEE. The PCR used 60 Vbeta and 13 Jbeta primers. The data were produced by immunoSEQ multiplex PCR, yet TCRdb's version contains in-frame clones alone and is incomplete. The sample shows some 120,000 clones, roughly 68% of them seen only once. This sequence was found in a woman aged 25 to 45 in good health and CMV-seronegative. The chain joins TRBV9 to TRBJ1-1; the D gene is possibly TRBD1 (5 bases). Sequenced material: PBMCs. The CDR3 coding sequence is TGTGCCAGCAGCCCCACAGGGAACACTGAAGCTTTCTTT. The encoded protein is CASSPTGNTEAFF.